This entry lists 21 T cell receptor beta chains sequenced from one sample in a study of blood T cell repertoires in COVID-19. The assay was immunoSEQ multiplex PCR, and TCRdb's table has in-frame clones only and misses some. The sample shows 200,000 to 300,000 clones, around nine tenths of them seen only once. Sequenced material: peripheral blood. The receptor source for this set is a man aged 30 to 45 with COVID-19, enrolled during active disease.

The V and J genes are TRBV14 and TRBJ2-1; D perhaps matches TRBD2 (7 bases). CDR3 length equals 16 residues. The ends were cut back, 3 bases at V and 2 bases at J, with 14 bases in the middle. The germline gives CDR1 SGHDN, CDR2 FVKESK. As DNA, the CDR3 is TGTGCCAGCAGCCATCTTCGGGGGGCCGCCTACAATGAGCAGTTCTTC. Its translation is CASSHLRGAAYNEQFF.

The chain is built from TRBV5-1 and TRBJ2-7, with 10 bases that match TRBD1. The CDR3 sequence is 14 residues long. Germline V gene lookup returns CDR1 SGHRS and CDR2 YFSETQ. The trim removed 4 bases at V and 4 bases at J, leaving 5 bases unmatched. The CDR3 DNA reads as TGCGCCAGCAGCCTGACAGGGGGCAGGTACGAGCAGTACTTC. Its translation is CASSLTGGRYEQYF.

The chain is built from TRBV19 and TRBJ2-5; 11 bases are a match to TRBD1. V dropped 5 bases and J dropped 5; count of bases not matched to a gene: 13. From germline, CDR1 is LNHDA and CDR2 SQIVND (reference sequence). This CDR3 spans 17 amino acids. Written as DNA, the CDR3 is TGTGCCAGTAGTTCTCACCGGGACAGGGGGGCGGGGGAGACCCAGTACTTC. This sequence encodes CASSSHRDRGAGETQYF.

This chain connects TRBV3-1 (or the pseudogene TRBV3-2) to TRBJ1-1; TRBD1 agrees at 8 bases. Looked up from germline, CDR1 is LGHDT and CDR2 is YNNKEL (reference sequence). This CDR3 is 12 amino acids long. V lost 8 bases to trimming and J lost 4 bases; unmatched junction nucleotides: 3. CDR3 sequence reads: CASGQGGTEAFF. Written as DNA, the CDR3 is TGTGCCAGCGGACAGGGTGGCACTGAAGCTTTCTTT.

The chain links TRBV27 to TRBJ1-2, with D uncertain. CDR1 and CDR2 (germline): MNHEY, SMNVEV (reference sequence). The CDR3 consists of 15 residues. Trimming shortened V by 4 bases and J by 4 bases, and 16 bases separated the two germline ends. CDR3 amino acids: CASSSGWGESYGYTF. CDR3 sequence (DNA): TGTGCCAGCAGTTCAGGTTGGGGAGAGAGCTATGGCTACACCTTC.

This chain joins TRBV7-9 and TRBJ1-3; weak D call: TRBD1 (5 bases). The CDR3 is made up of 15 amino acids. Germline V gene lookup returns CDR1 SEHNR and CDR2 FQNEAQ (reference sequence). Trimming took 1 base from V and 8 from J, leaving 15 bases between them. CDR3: CASSLGAGGLDTIYF. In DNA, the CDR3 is TGTGCCAGCAGCTTAGGAGCCGGGGGTTTGGACACCATATATTTT.

The CDR3 protein is CASSQPGSPTFNEQFF. The CDR3 DNA reads as TGTGCCAGCTCACAACCAGGGAGCCCAACATTTAATGAGCAGTTCTTC. This chain joins TRBV18 and TRBJ2-1; D may correspond to TRBD1 or TRBD2 (5 bases each). The CDR3 spans 16 residues. V was shortened by 4 bases and J by 7 bases, with 20 bases between the two germline ends. CDR1 is KGHSH, CDR2 LQKENI, per germline.

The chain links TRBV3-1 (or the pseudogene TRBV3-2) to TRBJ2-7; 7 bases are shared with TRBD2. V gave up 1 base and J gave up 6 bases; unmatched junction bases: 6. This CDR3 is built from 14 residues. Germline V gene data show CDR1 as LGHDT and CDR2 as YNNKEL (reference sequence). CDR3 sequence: CASSQAGGSAEQYF. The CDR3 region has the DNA TGTGCCAGCAGCCAAGCGGGGGGTTCCGCCGAGCAGTACTTC.

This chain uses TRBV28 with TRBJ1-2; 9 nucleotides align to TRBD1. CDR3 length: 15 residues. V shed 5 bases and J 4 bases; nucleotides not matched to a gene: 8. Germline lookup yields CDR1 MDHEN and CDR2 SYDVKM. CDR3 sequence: CASSPTGTGSYGYTF. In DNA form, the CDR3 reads TGTGCCAGCAGTCCCACCGGGACAGGGAGCTATGGCTACACCTTC.

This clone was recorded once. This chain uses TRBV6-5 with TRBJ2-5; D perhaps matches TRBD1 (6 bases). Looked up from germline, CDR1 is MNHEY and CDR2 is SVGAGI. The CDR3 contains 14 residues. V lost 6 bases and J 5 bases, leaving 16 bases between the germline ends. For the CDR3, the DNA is TGTGCCAGCAGGGTCAGGGGCTCGGGTGAGACCCAGTACTTC. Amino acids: CASRVRGSGETQYF.

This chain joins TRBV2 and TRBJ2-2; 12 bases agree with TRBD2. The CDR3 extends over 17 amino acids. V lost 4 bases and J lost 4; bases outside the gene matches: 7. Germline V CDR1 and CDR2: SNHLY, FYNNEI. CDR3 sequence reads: CASSVLAGGLGTGELFF. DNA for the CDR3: TGTGCCAGCAGTGTGCTAGCGGGGGGGCTGGGCACCGGGGAGCTGTTTTTT.

The CDR3 sequence: CASSWTGGLEQYF. The CDR3, as DNA: TGCGCCAGCAGCTGGACGGGGGGGCTTGAGCAGTACTTC. The chain employs TRBV5-1 and TRBJ2-7, with TRBD2 matching 8 bases. V dropped 3 bases and J dropped 7; count of bases not matched to a gene: 6. Looked up from germline, CDR1 is SGHRS and CDR2 is YFSETQ. The length of the CDR3 is 13 residues.

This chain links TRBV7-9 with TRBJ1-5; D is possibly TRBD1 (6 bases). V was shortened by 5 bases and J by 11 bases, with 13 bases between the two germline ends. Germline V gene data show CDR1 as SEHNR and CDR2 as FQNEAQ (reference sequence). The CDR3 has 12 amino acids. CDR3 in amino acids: CASSRGREAQHF. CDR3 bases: TGTGCCAGCAGCAGGGGGAGGGAAGCCCAGCATTTT.

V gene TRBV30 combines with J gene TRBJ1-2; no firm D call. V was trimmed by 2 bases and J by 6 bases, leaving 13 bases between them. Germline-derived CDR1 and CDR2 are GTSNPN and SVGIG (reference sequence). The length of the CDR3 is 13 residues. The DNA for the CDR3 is TGTGCCTGGAGTATGAGTCAGGTGAATGGCTACACCTTC. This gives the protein CAWSMSQVNGYTF.

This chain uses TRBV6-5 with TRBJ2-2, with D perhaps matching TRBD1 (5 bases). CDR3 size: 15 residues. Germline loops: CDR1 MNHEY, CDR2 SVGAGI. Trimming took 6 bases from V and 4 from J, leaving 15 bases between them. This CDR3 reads CASRPLTGTTGELFF. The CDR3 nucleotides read TGTGCCAGCAGGCCCCTAACAGGAACCACCGGGGAGCTGTTTTTT.

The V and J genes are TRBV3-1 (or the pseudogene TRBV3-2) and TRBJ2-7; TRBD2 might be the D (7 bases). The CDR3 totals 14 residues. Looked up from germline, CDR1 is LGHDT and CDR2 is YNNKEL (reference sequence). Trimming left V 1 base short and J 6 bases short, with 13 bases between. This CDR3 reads CASSQVGGAGEQYF. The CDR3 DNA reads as TGTGCCAGCAGCCAAGTAGGGGGGGCCGGCGAGCAGTACTTC.

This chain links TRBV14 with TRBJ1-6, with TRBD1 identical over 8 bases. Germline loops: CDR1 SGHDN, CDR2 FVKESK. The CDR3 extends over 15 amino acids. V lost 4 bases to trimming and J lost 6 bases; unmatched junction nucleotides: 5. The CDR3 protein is CASSLRTGRNSPLHF. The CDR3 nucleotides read TGTGCCAGCAGCCTCCGGACAGGGCGTAATTCACCCCTCCACTTT. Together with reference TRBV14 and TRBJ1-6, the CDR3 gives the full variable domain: EAGVTQFPSHSVIEKGQTVTLRCDPISGHDNLYWYRRVMGKEIKFLLHFVKESKQDESGMPNNRFLAERTGGTYSTLKVQPAELEDSGVYFCASSLRTGRNSPLHFGNGTRLTVT.

The CDR3 sequence is CASSPRLGNTIYF. The DNA for the CDR3 is TGTGCCAGCAGTCCCAGACTAGGAAACACCATATATTTT. V gene TRBV6-5 combines with J gene TRBJ1-3; D gene unclear. V lost 5 bases to trimming and J lost 4 bases, with 9 bases between them. Germline loops: CDR1 MNHEY, CDR2 SVGAGI. This CDR3 comprises 13 residues.

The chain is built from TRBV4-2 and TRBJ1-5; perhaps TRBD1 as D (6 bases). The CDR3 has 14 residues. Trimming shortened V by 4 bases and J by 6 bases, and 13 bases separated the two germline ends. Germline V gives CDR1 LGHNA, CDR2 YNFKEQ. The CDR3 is CASSRDRLGQPQHF. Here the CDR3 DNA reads TGTGCCAGCAGCCGTGACAGGTTAGGTCAGCCCCAGCATTTT.

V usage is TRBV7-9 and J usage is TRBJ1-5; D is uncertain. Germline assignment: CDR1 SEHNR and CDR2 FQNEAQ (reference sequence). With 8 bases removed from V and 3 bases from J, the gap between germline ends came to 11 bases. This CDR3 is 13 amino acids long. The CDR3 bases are TGTGCCAGCGGGGTAGCGGACAATCAGCCCCAGCATTTT. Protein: CASGVADNQPQHF.

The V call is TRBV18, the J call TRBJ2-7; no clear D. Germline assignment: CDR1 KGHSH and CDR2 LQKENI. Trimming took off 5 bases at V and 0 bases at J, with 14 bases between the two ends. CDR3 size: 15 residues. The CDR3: CASSDFEAISYEQYF. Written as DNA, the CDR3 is TGTGCCAGCTCAGATTTTGAAGCCATCTCCTACGAGCAGTACTTC.